Below, 17 T cell receptor beta chains from the same sample are listed, as sequenced in a study of blood T cell repertoires in COVID-19 (dated by TCRdb to the early 2020s). Libraries were prepared through the immunoSEQ multiplex PCR assay. TCRdb provides this immuneACCESS table in a form limited to in-frame rearrangements. Some clones are lacking; in checked studies, under half of them reflect an unresolved V gene, and why the rest are absent is not known. The table for this sample lists fewer than 250,000 clones; around 80% of them were counted only once. The ten largest clonotypes hold less than 20% of the sample. Input material: peripheral blood. The source is a man aged 25 to 40 with active or convalescent COVID-19.

The chain has TRBV2 and TRBJ2-7; 16 nucleotides align to TRBD2. The trim removed 8 bases at V and 6 bases at J, leaving 10 bases unmatched. The CDR3 is 16 amino acids. From germline, CDR1 is SNHLY and CDR2 FYNNEI. The DNA of the CDR3 is TGTGCCAGCGGGGGACTAGCGGGGGGGCCGGTTTCCGAGCAGTACTTC. This codes for CASGGLAGGPVSEQYF. The full variable domain, rest sourced from reference TRBV2 and TRBJ2-7, is EPEVTQTPSHQVTQMGQEVILRCVPISNHLYFYWYRQILGQKVEFLVSFYNNEISEKSEIFDDQFSVERPDGSNFTLKIRSTKLEDSAMYFCASGGLAGGPVSEQYFGPGTRLTVT.

This clone has a single count. The chain uses TRBV28 and TRBJ1-5; D might be TRBD1 (6 bases). V was shortened by 5 bases and J by 0 bases, with 14 bases between the two germline ends. The CDR3 totals 16 residues. Germline CDR1 is MDHEN and CDR2 is SYDVKM. CDR3 amino acids: CASSQGGRGSNQPQHF. The CDR3 nucleotides are TGTGCCAGCAGTCAAGGGGGGAGGGGTAGCAATCAGCCCCAGCATTTT.

The rearrangement uses TRBV9 and TRBJ2-7; unclear D gene. CDR3 length: 14 residues. Germline loops: CDR1 SGDLS, CDR2 YYNGEE. Deletions cut 0 bases from V and 5 bases from J, with 12 bases between. CDR3 region: CASSVDDFDDEQYF. CDR3 in DNA: TGTGCCAGCAGCGTAGACGACTTCGACGACGAGCAGTACTTC. The variable domain in full, completed from reference TRBV9 and TRBJ2-7, reads DSGVTQTPKHLITATGQRVTLRCSPRSGDLSVYWYQQSLDQGLQFLIQYYNGEERAKGNILERFSAQQFPDLHSELNLSSLELGDSALYFCASSVDDFDDEQYFGPGTRLTVT.

The gene calls are TRBV5-1 and TRBJ1-6; maybe TRBD1 (5 bases). The germline V gene encodes CDR1 SGHRS and CDR2 YFSETQ. The germline V and J ends were trimmed by 2 bases and 1 base, with 7 bases remaining between them. The CDR3 runs to 15 residues. The CDR3 loop reads CASSLRGSYNSPLHF. The CDR3, as DNA: TGCGCCAGCAGCTTAAGGGGATCCTATAATTCACCCCTCCACTTT.

V is TRBV7-2 and J is TRBJ2-7; weak D call: TRBD1 (9 bases). CDR3 size: 15 residues. Deletions cut 6 bases from V and 7 bases from J, with 22 bases between. CDR1 SGHTA and CDR2 FQGNSA come from the germline V gene. The CDR3 reads CASSSPGGTGREQYF. The CDR3 DNA reads as TGTGCCAGCAGTTCCCCGGGGGGGACAGGGAGGGAGCAGTACTTC.

On this clone: The junction departs from the called germline gene at one end, perhaps through a read error. J is TRBJ1-1 and V is TRBV7-7; TRBD1 might be the D (5 bases). The CDR3 consists of 13 residues. Germline CDR1 reads SSHAT; CDR2 reads FNYEAQ (reference sequence). The CDR3 sequence: CASSLTPGTEAFF. The CDR3 DNA follows: TGTGCTAGCAGCTTAACCCCAGGGACTGAAGCTTTCTTT.

J is TRBJ2-7 and V is TRBV19; 11 bases line up with TRBD1. Germline V lookup: CDR1 LNHDA, CDR2 SQIVND (reference sequence). The CDR3 totals 15 residues. The trim removed 9 bases at V and 2 bases at J, leaving 9 bases unmatched. The CDR3 sequence is CASKPSGQGAYEQYF. CDR3 nucleotides: TGTGCCAGCAAACCCTCGGGACAGGGGGCCTACGAGCAGTACTTC.

The genes are TRBV7-6 and TRBJ2-7; TRBD1 agrees at 12 bases. V lost 4 bases and J lost 6; bases outside the gene matches: 4. The V gene's germline CDR1 is SGHVS and CDR2 FNYEAQ. CDR3 length equals 14 residues. The CDR3, as DNA: TGTGCCAGCAGCTCGGGACAGGGGGCGTCCGAGCAGTACTTC. Its translation is CASSSGQGASEQYF.

This chain connects TRBV11-3 to TRBJ2-7; maybe TRBD2 (5 bases). The V end lost 5 bases, the J end lost 6 bases, and 14 bases lay between the germline ends. In germline, CDR1 is SGHNT, CDR2 YENEEA. The CDR3 has 13 residues. The CDR3 loop is CASSGGSHLEQYF. The CDR3 nucleotides are TGTGCCAGCAGCGGAGGTTCGCACCTCGAGCAGTACTTC.

The chain combines TRBV5-1 with TRBJ2-7; tentative D call: TRBD2 (7 bases). V dropped 4 bases and J dropped 2 bases, with 19 bases sitting between them. The CDR3 is 16 residues long. Germline V gene data show CDR1 as SGHRS and CDR2 as YFSETQ. CDR3 region: CASSQEGGGGPYEQYF. The DNA of the CDR3 is TGCGCCAGCAGCCAAGAGGGGGGCGGGGGACCCTACGAGCAGTACTTC.

The chain employs TRBV9 and TRBJ1-1, with TRBD1 matching over 7 bases. The CDR3 runs 15 residues. Trimming removed 4 bases from V and 0 bases from J; junction bases left unmatched: 6. Germline values: CDR1 SGDLS, CDR2 YYNGEE. The CDR3 DNA follows: TGTGCCAGCAGCAGATTGGGACAGATGAACACTGAAGCTTTCTTT. The encoded protein is CASSRLGQMNTEAFF.

With respect to this clone: At one end, the junction sequence differs from germline, possibly due to a read error. V gene TRBV4-1 combines with J gene TRBJ1-6; 7 bases match TRBD1. Germline V gene sequence: CDR1 MGHRA, CDR2 YSYEKL. This CDR3 region has 13 residues. The CDR3 region is CASSQVGGTVLIF. The DNA for the CDR3 is TGCGCCAGCAGCCAAGTTGGGGGGACAGTGTTAATCTTT.

The V gene is TRBV4-2, the J gene TRBJ1-2; 7 positions match TRBD1. The length of the CDR3 is 14 residues. Germline lookup yields CDR1 LGHNA and CDR2 YNFKEQ. V lost 5 bases and J lost 2; bases outside the gene matches: 5. The CDR3 is CASSEQGFNYGYTF. CDR3 sequence (DNA): TGTGCCAGCAGCGAACAGGGGTTCAACTATGGCTACACCTTC.

The chain links TRBV6-5 to TRBJ2-7; 7 nucleotides match TRBD1. Trimming removed 6 bases from V and 3 bases from J; junction bases left unmatched: 8. This CDR3 region has 14 residues. Germline V gene data show CDR1 as MNHEY and CDR2 as SVGAGI. The CDR3 sequence is CASRSDRPNYEQYF. DNA of the CDR3: TGTGCCAGCAGATCGGACAGGCCTAACTACGAGCAGTACTTC.

CDR3 protein: CASSLGEGQETQYF. CDR3 in DNA: TGCGCCAGCAGCTTGGGAGAGGGCCAGGAGACCCAGTACTTC. This chain uses TRBV5-1 with TRBJ2-5; perhaps TRBD2 as D (5 bases). This CDR3 is built from 14 residues. Per germline, CDR1 SGHRS and CDR2 YFSETQ. Deletions cut 0 bases from V and 5 bases from J, with 11 bases between.

This rearrangement joins TRBV5-4 to TRBJ1-3; perhaps TRBD1 as D (5 bases). The CDR3 is 16 amino acids. From germline, CDR1 is SGHNT and CDR2 YYREEE (reference sequence). The V end lost 4 bases, the J end lost 4 bases, and 18 bases lay between the germline ends. In DNA, the CDR3 is TGTGCCAGCAGCCCGGGACTGAACGGTTTCGGAAACACCATATATTTT. Translation gives CASSPGLNGFGNTIYF. Full variable domain (outside the CDR3, taken from reference TRBV5-4 and TRBJ1-3): ETGVTQSPTHLIKTRGQQVTLRCSSQSGHNTVSWYQQALGQGPQFIFQYYREEENGRGNFPPRFSGLQFPNYSSELNVNALELDDSALYLCASSPGLNGFGNTIYFGEGSWLTVV.

J is TRBJ2-7 and V is TRBV4-1; possibly TRBD1 for D (7 bases). Germline V gene sequence: CDR1 MGHRA, CDR2 YSYEKL. The length of the CDR3 is 14 residues. With 3 bases removed from V and 2 bases from J, the gap between germline ends came to 11 bases. CDR3 amino acids: CASSHTRGAYEQYF. Written as DNA, the CDR3 is TGCGCCAGCAGCCATACCAGGGGGGCCTACGAGCAGTACTTC.